This T cell receptor beta chain was sequenced in a study of T cells after yellow fever vaccination. In this sample, this clonotype turned up many times. CDR1 is SGHVS and CDR2 is FQNEAQ in the germline V gene. The CDR3 covers 17 residues. Trimming removed 3 bases at V and 1 base at J, with 18 bases between. MiXCR was run by TCRdb on the 5' RACE reads, yielding one entry per CDR3 protein. The data show fewer than 350,000 distinct CDR3 sequences, approximately 4.3% seen once. This clonotype was sampled from a man between 18 and 35 years old who received the YFV17D yellow fever vaccine. The sample consisted of PBMCs, taken 15 days after the yellow fever booster vaccination. The chain uses TRBV7-8 and TRBJ1-1; TRBD1 might be the D (5 bases). The DNA for the CDR3 is TGTGCCAGCAGCTTCGATGCTCGACCCAGGGAGAACACTGAAGCTTTCTTT. As protein: CASSFDARPRENTEAFF.